Presented here are 7 T cell receptor beta chains from one specimen sequenced in a study of cytomegalovirus exposure and HLA in healthy donors. This PCR relied on a set of 60 Vbeta primers and 13 Jbeta primers. The assay was immunoSEQ multiplex PCR, and TCRdb's table has in-frame clones only and misses some. The sample holds 93,000 or so clones, 66% seen once. The sample taken for sequencing was PBMCs. All receptors derive from a woman between 45 and 65 years old in good health and CMV-seronegative.

The J gene is TRBJ1-1, the V gene TRBV7-2; tentative D call: TRBD1 (6 bases). Per the germline V gene, CDR1 is SGHTA and CDR2 is FQGNSA. V was shortened by 7 bases and J by 4 bases, with 16 bases between the two germline ends. This CDR3 is 14 amino acids long. In nucleotides, the CDR3 is TGTGCCAGCACCCCCGGGACAAAGTTCACTGAAGCTTTCTTT. Protein sequence: CASTPGTKFTEAFF.

The V call is TRBV5-1, the J call TRBJ2-1; the match to TRBD2 covers 7 bases. The CDR3 has 14 residues. J was trimmed by 14 bases and V by 0 bases; bases with no gene match: 11. Germline CDR1 SGHRS, CDR2 YFSETQ. CDR3 in amino acids: CASSLADGGGGEFF. The CDR3 DNA sequence: TGCGCCAGCAGCTTGGCCGATGGCGGGGGAGGTGAGTTCTTC.

The V gene is TRBV7-2, the J gene TRBJ2-3; D might be TRBD1 (5 bases). Trimming removed 5 bases from V and 0 bases from J, with 9 bases in between. From germline, CDR1 is SGHTA and CDR2 FQGNSA. This CDR3 contains 14 residues. The DNA of the CDR3 is TGTGCCAGCAGCCCTGGACATAGCACAGATACGCAGTATTTT. It encodes CASSPGHSTDTQYF.

The gene calls are TRBV7-7 and TRBJ2-5; D unresolved. V gave up 1 base and J gave up 3 bases, with 6 bases separating them. Germline CDR1 is SSHAT and CDR2 is FNYEAQ (reference sequence). This CDR3 has 13 residues. The CDR3 protein is CASSLDREETQYF. For the CDR3, the DNA is TGTGCCAGCAGCTTAGACAGAGAAGAGACCCAGTACTTC.

This clone was counted once. This chain uses TRBV4-3 with TRBJ2-7; the match to TRBD2 covers 14 bases. Germline CDR1 LGHNA, CDR2 YSLEER. The CDR3 consists of 18 residues. The V segment lost 3 bases and the J segment 2 bases; nucleotides outside the gene matches: 9. The CDR3 DNA follows: TGCGCCAGCAGCCATCGCGGGACTAGCGGGAGTAACGCCTACGAGCAGTACTTC. As protein: CASSHRGTSGSNAYEQYF.

This clone was observed a handful of times. The rearrangement joins TRBV7-8 to TRBJ2-1; 7 bases agree with TRBD2. V lost 1 base and J lost 6; bases outside the gene matches: 3. From germline, CDR1 is SGHVS and CDR2 FQNEAQ. CDR3 length: 14 residues. Here the CDR3 reads CASSLGGEGNEQFF. The CDR3 DNA reads TGTGCCAGCAGCTTAGGGGGGGAGGGCAATGAGCAGTTCTTC.

The rearrangement uses TRBV11-2 and TRBJ1-4; possibly TRBD1 for D (6 bases). The CDR3 is made up of 15 amino acids. Trimming pared 5 bases from V and 8 bases from J, leaving 18 bases between. Germline-derived CDR1 and CDR2 are SGHAT and FQNNGV. The CDR3 nucleotides are TGTGCCAGCAGCAAAGGGGGGGGATTTCGAGAAAAACTGTTTTTT. Protein product: CASSKGGGFREKLFF.